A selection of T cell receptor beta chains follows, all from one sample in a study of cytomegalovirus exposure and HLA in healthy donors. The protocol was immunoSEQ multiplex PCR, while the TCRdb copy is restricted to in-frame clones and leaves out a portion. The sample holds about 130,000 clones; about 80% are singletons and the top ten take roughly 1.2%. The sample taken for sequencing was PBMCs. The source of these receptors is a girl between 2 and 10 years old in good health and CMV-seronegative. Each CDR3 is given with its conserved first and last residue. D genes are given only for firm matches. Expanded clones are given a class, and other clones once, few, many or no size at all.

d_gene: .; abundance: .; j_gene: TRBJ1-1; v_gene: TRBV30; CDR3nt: TGTGCCTGGAGTCTAATAGTGTCTGAAGCTTTCTTT; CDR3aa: CAWSLIVSEAFF
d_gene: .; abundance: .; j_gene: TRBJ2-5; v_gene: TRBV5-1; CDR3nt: TGCGCCAGCAGCAGCGTGGGGCAGATCCAAGAGACCCAGTACTTC; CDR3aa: CASSSVGQIQETQYF
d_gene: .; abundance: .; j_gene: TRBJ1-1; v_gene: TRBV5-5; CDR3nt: TGTGCCAGCAGTCTCGGGACGGGAGGTGAAGCTTTCTTT; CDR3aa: CASSLGTGGEAFF
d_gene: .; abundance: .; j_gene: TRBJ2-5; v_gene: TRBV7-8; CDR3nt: TGTGCCAGCAGCTTGGGGACAAAAGAGACCCAGTACTTC; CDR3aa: CASSLGTKETQYF
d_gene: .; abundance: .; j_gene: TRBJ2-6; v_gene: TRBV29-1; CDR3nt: TGCAGCGTGGTCAAGAGTTCTGGGGCCAACGTCCTGACTTTC; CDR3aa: CSVVKSSGANVLTF
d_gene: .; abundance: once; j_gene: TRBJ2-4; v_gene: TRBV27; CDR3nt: TGTGCCAGCAGTTTATCAGGGAGACTGTACTTC; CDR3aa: CASSLSGRLYF
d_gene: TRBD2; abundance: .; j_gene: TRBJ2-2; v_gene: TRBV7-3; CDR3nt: TGTGCCAGCAGCCCTCCGGGGACTAGCAGCACCGGGGAGCTGTTTTTT; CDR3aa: CASSPPGTSSTGELFF
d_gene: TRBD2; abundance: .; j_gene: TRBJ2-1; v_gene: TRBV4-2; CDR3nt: TGTGCCAGCAGCCAAGATAGTGGAAGATGGGGGGGGAATGAGCAGTTCTTC; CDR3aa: CASSQDSGRWGGNEQFF
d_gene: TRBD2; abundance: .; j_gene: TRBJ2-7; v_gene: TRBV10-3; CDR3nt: TGTGCCATCAAGCAAGCTAGCGGGAGTACCTACGAGCAGTACTTC; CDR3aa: CAIKQASGSTYEQYF
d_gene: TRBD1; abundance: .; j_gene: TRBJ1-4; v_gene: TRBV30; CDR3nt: TGTGCCTCCGGACAGGGGACAGTTCTACGTGAAAAACTGTTTTTT; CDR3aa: CASGQGTVLREKLFF
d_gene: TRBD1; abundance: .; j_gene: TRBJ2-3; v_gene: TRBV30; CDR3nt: TGTGCCTGGAGGGGCACCGACAGGGCCGTTAGCACAGATACGCAGTATTTT; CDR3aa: CAWRGTDRAVSTDTQYF
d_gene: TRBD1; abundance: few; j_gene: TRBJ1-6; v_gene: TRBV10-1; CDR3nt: TGCGCCAGCAACAGGGGAGAATTTTCACCCCTCCACTTT; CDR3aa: CASNRGEFSPLHF
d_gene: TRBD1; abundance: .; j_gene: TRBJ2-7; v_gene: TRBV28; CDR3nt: TGTGCCAGCAGTTCAGATCGGACAGGGAGCTACGAGCAGTACTTC; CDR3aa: CASSSDRTGSYEQYF
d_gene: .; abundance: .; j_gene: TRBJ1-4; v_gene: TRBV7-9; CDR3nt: TGTGCCAGCAGCCCCGACAGTAATGAAAAACTGTTTTTT; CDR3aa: CASSPDSNEKLFF
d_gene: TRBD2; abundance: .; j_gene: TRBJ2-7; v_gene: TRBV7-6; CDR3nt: TGTGCCAGCAGCTTTAGCGGGAGCGCCTACGAGCAGTACTTC; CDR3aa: CASSFSGSAYEQYF
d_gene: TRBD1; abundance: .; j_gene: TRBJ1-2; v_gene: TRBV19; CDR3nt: TGTGCCAGTAGGCCGGGACAGGGAGTTCCCTATGGCTACACCTTC; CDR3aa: CASRPGQGVPYGYTF
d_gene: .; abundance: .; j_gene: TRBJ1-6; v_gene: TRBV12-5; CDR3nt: TGTGCTAGTGGTTTGGCCAACACAGAAAATTCACCCCTCCACTTT; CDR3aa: CASGLANTENSPLHF
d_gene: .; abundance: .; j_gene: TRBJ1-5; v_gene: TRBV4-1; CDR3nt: TGCGCCAGCAGCCAAGAGGGGCAGGGGAGCAATCAGCCCCAGCATTTT; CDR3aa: CASSQEGQGSNQPQHF
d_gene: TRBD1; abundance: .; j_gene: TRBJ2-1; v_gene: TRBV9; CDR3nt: TGTGCCAGCAGCTTCCGCGGGACAGGGGGCTATGAGCAGTTCTTC; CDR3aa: CASSFRGTGGYEQFF
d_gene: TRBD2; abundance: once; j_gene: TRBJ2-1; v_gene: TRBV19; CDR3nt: TGTGCCAGTAGAACCGGGACTAGCGGATACAATGAGCAGTTCTTC; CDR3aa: CASRTGTSGYNEQFF
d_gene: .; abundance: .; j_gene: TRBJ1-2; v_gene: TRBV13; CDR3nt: TGTGCCAGCAGCTTAGTGGGGAGTTATGGCTACACCTTC; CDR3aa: CASSLVGSYGYTF
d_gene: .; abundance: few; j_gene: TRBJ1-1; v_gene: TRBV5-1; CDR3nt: TGCGCCAGCAGCCTGGAAACAGGAATCACTGAAGCTTTCTTT; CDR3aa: CASSLETGITEAFF
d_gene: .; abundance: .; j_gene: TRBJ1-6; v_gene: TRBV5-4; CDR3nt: TGTGCCAGCAGCTTGGGATCGGGGGGTCGGGATTCACCCCTCCACTTT; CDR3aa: CASSLGSGGRDSPLHF
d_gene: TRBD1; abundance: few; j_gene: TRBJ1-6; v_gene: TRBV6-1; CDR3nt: TGTGCCAGCAGTGTTCTCCGGGACAGTAATTCACCCCTCCACTTT; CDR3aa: CASSVLRDSNSPLHF
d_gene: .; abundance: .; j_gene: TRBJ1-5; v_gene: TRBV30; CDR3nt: TGTGCCTGGACAGCCCGGGATAGCAATCAGCCCCAGCATTTT; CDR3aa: CAWTARDSNQPQHF
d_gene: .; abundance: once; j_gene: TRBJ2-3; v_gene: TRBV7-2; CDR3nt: TGTGCCAGCAGCTTAGGCCAGGGGCCCACAGATACGCAGTATTTT; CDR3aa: CASSLGQGPTDTQYF
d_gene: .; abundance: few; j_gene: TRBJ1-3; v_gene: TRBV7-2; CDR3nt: TGTGCCAGCAGCTTCCAGGGTAATTCTGGAAACACCACATATTTT; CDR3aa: CASSFQGNSGNTTYF
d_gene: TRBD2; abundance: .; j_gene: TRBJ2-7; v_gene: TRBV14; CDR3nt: TGTGCCAGCAGCCAAGGACTAGCTGTCGAGCAGTACTTC; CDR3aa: CASSQGLAVEQYF
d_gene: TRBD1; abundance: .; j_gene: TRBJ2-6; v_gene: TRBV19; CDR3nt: TGTGCCAGCAGAGGGACAGGTTCCTCTGGGGCCAACGTCCTGACTTTC; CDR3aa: CASRGTGSSGANVLTF
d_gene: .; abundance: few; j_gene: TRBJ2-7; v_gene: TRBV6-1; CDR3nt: TGTGGCAGCACCGACATTCGACAGGACTACGAGCAGTACTTC; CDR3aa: CGSTDIRQDYEQYF
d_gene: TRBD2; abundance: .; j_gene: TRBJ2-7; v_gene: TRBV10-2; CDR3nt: TGCGCCAGCAGCGCAGGTGGTTTTGGACGGGAGGCGGCTGACGAGCAGTACTTC; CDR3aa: CASSAGGFGREAADEQYF
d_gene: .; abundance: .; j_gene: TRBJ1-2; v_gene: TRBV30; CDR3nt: TGTGCCTGGGGAGGACCACTCATCGGAGGCTACACCTTC; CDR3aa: CAWGGPLIGGYTF
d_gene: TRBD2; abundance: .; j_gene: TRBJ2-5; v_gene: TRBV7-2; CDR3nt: TGTGCCAGCAGCCGGGGACTAGCAGAGACCCAGTACTTC; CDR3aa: CASSRGLAETQYF
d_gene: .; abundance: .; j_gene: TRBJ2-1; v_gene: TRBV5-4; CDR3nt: TGTGCCAGCAGCTTGGTGGTAGGGGTCTCCTACAATGAGCAGTTCTTC; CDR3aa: CASSLVVGVSYNEQFF
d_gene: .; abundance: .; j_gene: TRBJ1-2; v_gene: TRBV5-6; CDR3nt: TGTGCCAGCAGCTTGGAGGGGGAAAATGGTCTTGCCTATGGCTACACCTTC; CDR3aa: CASSLEGENGLAYGYTF
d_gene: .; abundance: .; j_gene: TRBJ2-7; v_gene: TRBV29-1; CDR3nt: TGCAGCGTTCGGGGGACGGTCTCCTACGAGCAGTACTTC; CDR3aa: CSVRGTVSYEQYF
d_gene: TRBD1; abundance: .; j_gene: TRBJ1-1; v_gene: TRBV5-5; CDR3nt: TGTGCCAGCAGCTTATTACCACCGGACAGGGTTCTCACTGAAGCTTTCTTT; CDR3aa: CASSLLPPDRVLTEAFF
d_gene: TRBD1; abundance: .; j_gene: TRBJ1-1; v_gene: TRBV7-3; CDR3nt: TGTGCCAGCAGCAAACAGGGGGTGGGGAACACTGAAGCTTTCTTT; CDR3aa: CASSKQGVGNTEAFF
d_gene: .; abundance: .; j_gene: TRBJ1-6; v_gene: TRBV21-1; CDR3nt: TGTGCCAGCACCTCCCGGGACAGGGGAAATTCACCCCTCCACTTT; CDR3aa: CASTSRDRGNSPLHF
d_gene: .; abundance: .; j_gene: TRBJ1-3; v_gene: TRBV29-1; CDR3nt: TGCAGCGTTGCCTGGAGCTCTGGAAACACCATATATTTT; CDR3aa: CSVAWSSGNTIYF
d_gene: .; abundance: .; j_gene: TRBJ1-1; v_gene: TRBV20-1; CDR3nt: TGCAGTGCGGGACAAACAGCTGAAGCTTTCTTT; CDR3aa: CSAGQTAEAFF
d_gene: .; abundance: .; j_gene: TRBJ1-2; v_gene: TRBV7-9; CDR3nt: TGTGCCAGCAGCTTTACGGGTATGAACTATGGCTACACCTTC; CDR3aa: CASSFTGMNYGYTF
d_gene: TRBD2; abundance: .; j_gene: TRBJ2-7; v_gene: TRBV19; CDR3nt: TGTGCCAGTAGTGACGCGTTGCGGGGGAGCTCCTACGAGCAGTACTTC; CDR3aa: CASSDALRGSSYEQYF
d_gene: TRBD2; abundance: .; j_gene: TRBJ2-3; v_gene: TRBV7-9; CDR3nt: TGTGCCACTACCAGCGGGGGGGCCACAGATACGCAGTATTTT; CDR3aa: CATTSGGATDTQYF
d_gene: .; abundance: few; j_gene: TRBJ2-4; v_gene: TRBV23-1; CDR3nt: TGCGCCAGCAGTCGGCATAAAATAGCCAAAAACATTCAGTACTTC; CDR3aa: CASSRHKIAKNIQYF
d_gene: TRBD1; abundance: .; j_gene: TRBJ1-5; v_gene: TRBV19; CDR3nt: TGTGCCAGTAGCCAGGGGCGACAGGGTGGGGGTCAGCCCCAGCATTTT; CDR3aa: CASSQGRQGGGQPQHF
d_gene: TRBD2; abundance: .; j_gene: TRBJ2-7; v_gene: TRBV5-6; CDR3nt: TGTGCCAGCAGCCTAAGCGGGACCCCCTACGAGCAGTACTTC; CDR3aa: CASSLSGTPYEQYF
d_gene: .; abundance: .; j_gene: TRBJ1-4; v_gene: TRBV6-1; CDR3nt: TGTGCCAGCAAAACAACAGGGACCACTAATGAAAAACTGTTTTTT; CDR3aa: CASKTTGTTNEKLFF
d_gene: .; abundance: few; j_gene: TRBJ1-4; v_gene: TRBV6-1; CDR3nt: TGTGCCAGCATGCGAGGGGGTGCAACTAATGAAAAACTGTTTTTT; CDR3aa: CASMRGGATNEKLFF
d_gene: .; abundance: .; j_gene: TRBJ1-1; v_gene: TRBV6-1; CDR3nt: TGTGCCAGCAGTGTCTCCGAGACGGGGATCGAAGCTTTCTTT; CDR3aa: CASSVSETGIEAFF
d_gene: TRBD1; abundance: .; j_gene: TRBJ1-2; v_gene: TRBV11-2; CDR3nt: TGTGCCAGCAGCTCAGGGACAGGGGGCGGCACCTTC; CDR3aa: CASSSGTGGGTF